The 24 T cell receptor beta chains in this list originate from one sample, sequenced in a study of T cells in narcolepsy. Clones were read by immunoSEQ multiplex PCR, and TCRdb kept only the in-frame ones, dropping some. Seen here are roughly 20,000 clones, around 86% observed once, and the top ten hold around 1.6%. Sequenced sample: memory (CD45RA-) CD4+ T cells from blood. Every receptor here comes from a human donor in good health.

V usage is TRBV18 and J usage is TRBJ2-3, with 7 bases aligning to TRBD2. The germline CDR1 and CDR2 sequences are KGHSH and LQKENI. J was trimmed by 9 bases and V by 3 bases; bases with no gene match: 3. This CDR3 is built from 12 residues. The CDR3: CASSPERETQYF. As DNA, the CDR3 is TGTGCCAGCTCACCTGAGCGGGAAACGCAGTATTTT.

This chain links TRBV7-2 with TRBJ1-3, with TRBD1 as a possible D gene (6 bases). V dropped 1 base and J dropped 4 bases, with 14 bases sitting between them. The CDR3 is 16 residues long. Germline CDR1 SGHTA, CDR2 FQGNSA. CDR3 loop: CASSLGPPGVGNTIYF. The DNA for the CDR3 is TGTGCCAGCAGCTTAGGGCCTCCAGGGGTCGGAAACACCATATATTTT.

The chain links TRBV28 to TRBJ1-5, with D possibly being TRBD1 (5 bases). Per germline, CDR1 MDHEN and CDR2 SYDVKM. The CDR3 consists of 15 residues. With 3 bases removed from V and 6 bases from J, the gap between germline ends came to 15 bases. In DNA form, the CDR3 reads TGTGCCAGCAGTTTGTCAGGGAGGTTGGGTCAGCCCCAGCATTTT. Translated, it gives CASSLSGRLGQPQHF. Supplemented by reference TRBV28 and TRBJ1-5, the full variable domain reads DVKVTQSSRYLVKRTGEKVFLECVQDMDHENMFWYRQDPGLGLRLIYFSYDVKMKEKGDIPEGYSVSREKKERFSLILESASTNQTSMYLCASSLSGRLGQPQHFGDGTRLSIL.

The J gene is TRBJ2-5, the V gene TRBV5-4, with D tentatively TRBD2 (5 bases). CDR1 is SGHNT and CDR2 is YYREEE in the germline V gene (reference sequence). There are 14 residues in the CDR3. With 0 bases removed from V and 5 bases from J, the gap between germline ends came to 11 bases. The CDR3: CASSLGGGLETQYF. In DNA form, the CDR3 reads TGTGCCAGCAGCTTGGGAGGCGGGTTGGAGACCCAGTACTTC.

V usage is TRBV29-1 and J usage is TRBJ1-6; TRBD1 agrees at 10 bases. CDR1 and CDR2 (germline): SQVTM, ANQGSEA. The CDR3 covers 14 residues. V shed 5 bases and J 8 bases; nucleotides not matched to a gene: 6. The CDR3 DNA is TGCAGCGTTCAGACAGGGGGCGCTTATTCACCCCTCCACTTT. Protein product: CSVQTGGAYSPLHF.

The chain couples TRBV13 to TRBJ2-1; 7 nucleotides align to TRBD2. The CDR3 has 14 residues. In germline, CDR1 is PRHDT, CDR2 FYEKMQ (reference sequence). V dropped 2 bases and J dropped 5; count of bases not matched to a gene: 3. CDR3 protein: CASSLLADHNEQFF. DNA for the CDR3: TGTGCCAGCAGCTTACTAGCGGATCACAATGAGCAGTTCTTC.

CDR3 DNA: TGCGCCAGCAGCTCTGAAGGGGCAGGGATCTCCTACGAGCAGTACTTC. Translation gives CASSSEGAGISYEQYF. This rearrangement joins TRBV5-1 to TRBJ2-7; D is possibly TRBD1 (5 bases). Deletions cut 3 bases from V and 0 bases from J, with 16 bases between. CDR3 length: 16 amino acids. Germline CDR1 reads SGHRS; CDR2 reads YFSETQ.

The chain employs TRBV6-1 and TRBJ1-1, with 7 bases fitting TRBD1. CDR3 size: 15 residues. V lost 6 bases to trimming and J lost 4 bases; unmatched junction nucleotides: 11. CDR1 MNHNS and CDR2 SASEGT come from the germline V gene. CDR3 residues: CASRTRQGVSTEAFF. The CDR3 nucleotides are TGTGCCAGCAGAACTAGACAGGGAGTCAGCACTGAAGCTTTCTTT.

The V and J genes are TRBV5-1 and TRBJ2-3, with D possibly TRBD2 on 6 matching bases. This CDR3 spans 16 amino acids. Germline CDR1 SGHRS, CDR2 YFSETQ. The V gene lost 1 base and the J gene lost 1 base, with 13 bases spanning the gap. For the CDR3, the DNA is TGCGCCAGCAGCTTGTACCGGCGGGGACGCACAGATACGCAGTATTTT. This sequence encodes CASSLYRRGRTDTQYF.

This chain uses TRBV10-2 with TRBJ2-2; D unresolved. This CDR3 comprises 14 residues. Germline CDR1 and CDR2: WSHSY and SAAADI. Trimming stripped 6 bases from V and 7 bases from J, with 15 bases between. CDR3 residues: CASSAVEASGELFF. CDR3 nucleotides: TGCGCCAGCAGCGCCGTTGAGGCGAGCGGGGAGCTGTTTTTT.

V usage is TRBV7-8 and J usage is TRBJ2-5; 8 positions match TRBD1. This CDR3 has 18 amino acids. J gave up 0 bases and V 1 base, and 10 bases lay outside the gene matches. The germline V gene encodes CDR1 SGHVS and CDR2 FQNEAQ. In nucleotides, the CDR3 is TGTGCCAGCAGCTTAGAGACAGGGGCCCCGAGACACCAAGAGACCCAGTACTTC. It codes for CASSLETGAPRHQETQYF.

The rearrangement joins TRBV2 to TRBJ2-5, with 8 nucleotides matching TRBD1. The J call is doubtful: the DNA matches TRBJ2-7 better. Germline V gives CDR1 SNHLY, CDR2 FYNNEI. The CDR3 has 13 amino acids. The CDR3 region is CASGSTGAYEQYF. The DNA of the CDR3 is TGTGCCAGCGGATCGACAGGGGCCTACGAGCAGTACTTC.

The gene calls are TRBV9 and TRBJ2-5; D is uncertain. There are 15 residues in the CDR3. Trimming left V 0 bases short and J 5 bases short, with 14 bases between. Germline assignment: CDR1 SGDLS and CDR2 YYNGEE. CDR3 bases: TGTGCCAGCAGCGTAGACGAGCAGTCGGTCGAGACCCAGTACTTC. This gives the protein CASSVDEQSVETQYF. Looking up the rest from reference TRBV9 and TRBJ2-5 gives the full variable domain: DSGVTQTPKHLITATGQRVTLRCSPRSGDLSVYWYQQSLDQGLQFLIQYYNGEERAKGNILERFSAQQFPDLHSELNLSSLELGDSALYFCASSVDEQSVETQYFGPGTRLLVL.

The CDR3 spells CASSHYGTSGTDTQYF. CDR3 DNA: TGTGCCAGCAGCCACTATGGGACTAGCGGTACAGATACGCAGTATTTT. V and J are TRBV7-3 and TRBJ2-3; the match to TRBD2 covers 11 bases. Germline lookup yields CDR1 SGHTA and CDR2 FQGTGA. The trim removed 5 bases at V and 3 bases at J, leaving 7 bases unmatched. The CDR3 extends over 16 amino acids.

The chain couples TRBV18 to TRBJ1-5; D not certain. CDR1 is KGHSH, CDR2 LQKENI, per germline. The CDR3 is made up of 13 amino acids. Trimming stripped 2 bases from V and 3 bases from J, with 5 bases between. The CDR3 reads CASSPDNNQPQHF. The CDR3 region has the DNA TGTGCCAGCTCACCAGACAACAATCAGCCCCAGCATTTT.

The rearrangement uses TRBV28 and TRBJ2-5; D unclear. TRBJ2-7 explains the end of the DNA better; the J call may be wrong. This CDR3 is 13 amino acids long. Germline CDR1 reads MDHEN; CDR2 reads SYDVKM. In nucleotides, the CDR3 is TGTGCCAGCAGTTTATCTGTTATCTACGAGCAGTACTTC. As protein: CASSLSVIYEQYF.

The J gene is TRBJ2-5, the V gene TRBV5-4; TRBD1 is a possible D gene (6 bases). The CDR3 runs 15 residues. V dropped 2 bases and J dropped 4 bases, with 15 bases sitting between them. Germline CDR1 is SGHNT and CDR2 is YYREEE (reference sequence). In DNA, the CDR3 is TGTGCCAGCAGCTTTAGCAGGGGAGCAGGAGAGACCCAGTACTTC. Its protein is CASSFSRGAGETQYF.

The chain employs TRBV25-1 and TRBJ1-5; TRBD1 might be the D (6 bases). The V gene's germline CDR1 is MGHDK and CDR2 SYGVNS. The CDR3 contains 14 residues. Between the trimmed V and J ends, which lost 6 bases and 6 bases, there was a span of 15 bases. The CDR3 loop reads CASSSYTGIQPQHF. In DNA form, the CDR3 reads TGTGCCAGCAGCTCTTATACAGGGATTCAGCCCCAGCATTTT.

As regards this clone: The same CDR3 also results from other DNA sequences found in this sample. This rearrangement joins TRBV6-5 to TRBJ1-5; D gene ambiguous. The CDR3 contains 13 residues. Trimming took off 0 bases at V and 4 bases at J, with 4 bases between the two ends. From germline, CDR1 is MNHEY and CDR2 SVGAGI. The CDR3 region is CASSYSRNQPQHF. CDR3 DNA: TGTGCCAGCAGTTACTCGAGAAATCAGCCCCAGCATTTT.

V usage is TRBV19 and J usage is TRBJ1-1; D is unclear. V gave up 0 bases and J gave up 1 base, with 9 bases separating them. CDR3 length: 15 amino acids. Germline V gene lookup returns CDR1 LNHDA and CDR2 SQIVND (reference sequence). The CDR3 is CASSIDYAGNTEAFF. CDR3 in DNA: TGTGCCAGTAGTATAGACTACGCTGGGAACACTGAAGCTTTCTTT.

The V call is TRBV7-9, the J call TRBJ2-3; no clear D. V was clipped by 2 bases and J by 4 bases, with 16 bases between them. Germline loops: CDR1 SEHNR, CDR2 FQNEAQ (reference sequence). This CDR3 contains 16 residues. The DNA for the CDR3 is TGTGCCAGCAGCTTAATGGTGCAGGTCAAGGCAGATACGCAGTATTTT. Protein: CASSLMVQVKADTQYF.

The chain is built from TRBV5-1 and TRBJ2-1, with 7 bases aligning to TRBD2. With 5 bases clipped from V and 2 bases from J, the junction kept 10 bases outside the gene matches. Germline assignment: CDR1 SGHRS and CDR2 YFSETQ. The CDR3 totals 16 residues. CDR3 residues: CASSRREGLAYNEQFF. The CDR3 coding sequence is TGCGCCAGCAGTCGCAGGGAGGGACTCGCCTACAATGAGCAGTTCTTC.

This CDR3 reads CSASRAEKLFF. CDR3 DNA: TGCAGTGCTAGCAGGGCTGAAAAACTGTTTTTT. The rearrangement uses TRBV20-1 and TRBJ1-4, with D possibly being TRBD1 (5 bases). V lost 3 bases to trimming and J lost 7 bases, with 6 bases between them. CDR1 is DFQATT, CDR2 SNEGSKA, per germline (reference sequence). The CDR3 spans 11 residues.

The chain uses TRBV18 and TRBJ1-5; D is undetermined. The CDR3 spans 13 residues. Between the trimmed V and J ends, which lost 6 bases and 0 bases, there was a span of 6 bases. Germline CDR1 KGHSH, CDR2 LQKENI. CDR3 protein: CASSLDSNQPQHF. The CDR3 DNA follows: TGTGCCAGCTCCCTAGATAGCAATCAGCCCCAGCATTTT.